This T cell receptor beta chain is from a study of blood T cell repertoires in COVID-19. In the study overall: PBMCs, B-cell-depleted T cells, or T cells were the source of the cDNA or gDNA that made up the material.

This clone showed up just once. Original handling: Amplification of reference gene primers provided the estimated nucleated cell counts. Assay used: immunoSEQ multiplex PCR; TCRdb lists only in-frame clones, some missing. For V, J and clone size, that table is used; D and trimming come from the DNA. The sample has about 260,000 clones; roughly 90% are singletons. The source of this sequence is a woman between 50 and 59 years old who had recovered from COVID-19. The specimen was PBMCs or T cells enriched from blood (not recorded which).

This CDR3 is CASSLAGFDEKLFF. CDR3 nucleotide sequence: TGTGCCAGCAGTCTCGCAGGGTTTGACGAAAAACTGTTTTTT. This chain joins TRBV6-5 and TRBJ1-4; D perhaps matches TRBD1 (5 bases). CDR1 and CDR2 from the germline V gene are MNHEY and SVGAGI. The V and J ends lost 5 bases and 8 bases respectively, with 15 bases between them. The CDR3 loop spans 14 amino acids.